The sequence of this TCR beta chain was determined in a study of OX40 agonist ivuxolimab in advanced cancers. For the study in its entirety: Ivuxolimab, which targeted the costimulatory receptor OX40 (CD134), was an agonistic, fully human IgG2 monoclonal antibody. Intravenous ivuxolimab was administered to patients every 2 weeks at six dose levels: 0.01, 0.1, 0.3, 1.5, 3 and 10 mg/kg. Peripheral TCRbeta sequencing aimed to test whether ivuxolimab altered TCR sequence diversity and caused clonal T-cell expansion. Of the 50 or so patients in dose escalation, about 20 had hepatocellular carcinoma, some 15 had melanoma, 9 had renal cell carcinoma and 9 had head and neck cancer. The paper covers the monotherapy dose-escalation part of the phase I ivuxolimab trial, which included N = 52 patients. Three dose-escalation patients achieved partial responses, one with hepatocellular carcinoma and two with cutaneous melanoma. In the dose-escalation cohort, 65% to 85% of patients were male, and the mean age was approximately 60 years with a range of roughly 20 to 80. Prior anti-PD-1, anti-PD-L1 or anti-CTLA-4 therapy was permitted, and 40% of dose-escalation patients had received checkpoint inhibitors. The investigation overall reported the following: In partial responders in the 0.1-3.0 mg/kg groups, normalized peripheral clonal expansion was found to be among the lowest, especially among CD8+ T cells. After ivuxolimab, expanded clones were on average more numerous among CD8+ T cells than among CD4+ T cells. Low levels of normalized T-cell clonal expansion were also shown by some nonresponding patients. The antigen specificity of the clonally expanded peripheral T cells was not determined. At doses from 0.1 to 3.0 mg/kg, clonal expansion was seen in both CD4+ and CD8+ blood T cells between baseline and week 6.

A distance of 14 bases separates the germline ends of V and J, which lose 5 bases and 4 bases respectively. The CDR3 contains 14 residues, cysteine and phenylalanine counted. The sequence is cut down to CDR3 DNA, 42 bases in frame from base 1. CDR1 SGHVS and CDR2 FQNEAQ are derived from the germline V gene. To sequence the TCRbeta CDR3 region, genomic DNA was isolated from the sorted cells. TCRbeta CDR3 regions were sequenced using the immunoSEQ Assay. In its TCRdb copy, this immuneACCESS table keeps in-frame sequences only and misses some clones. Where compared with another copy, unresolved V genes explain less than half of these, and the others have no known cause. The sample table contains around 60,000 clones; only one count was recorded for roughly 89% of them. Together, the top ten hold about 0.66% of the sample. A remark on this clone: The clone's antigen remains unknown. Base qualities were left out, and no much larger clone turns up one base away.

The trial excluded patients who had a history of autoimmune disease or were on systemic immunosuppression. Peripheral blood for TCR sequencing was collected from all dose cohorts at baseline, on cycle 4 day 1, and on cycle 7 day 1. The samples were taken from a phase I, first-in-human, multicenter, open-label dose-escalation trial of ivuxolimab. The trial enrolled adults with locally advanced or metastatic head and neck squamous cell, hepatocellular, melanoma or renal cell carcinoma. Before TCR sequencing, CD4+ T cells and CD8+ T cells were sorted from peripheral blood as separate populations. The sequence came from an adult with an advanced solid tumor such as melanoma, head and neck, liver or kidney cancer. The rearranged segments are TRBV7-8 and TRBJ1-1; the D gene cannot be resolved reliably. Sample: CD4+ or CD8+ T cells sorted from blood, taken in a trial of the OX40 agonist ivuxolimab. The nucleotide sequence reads TGTGCCAGCAGCCCCTCGAGTACACTCACTGAAGCTTTCTTT. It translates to CASSPSSTLTEAFF.